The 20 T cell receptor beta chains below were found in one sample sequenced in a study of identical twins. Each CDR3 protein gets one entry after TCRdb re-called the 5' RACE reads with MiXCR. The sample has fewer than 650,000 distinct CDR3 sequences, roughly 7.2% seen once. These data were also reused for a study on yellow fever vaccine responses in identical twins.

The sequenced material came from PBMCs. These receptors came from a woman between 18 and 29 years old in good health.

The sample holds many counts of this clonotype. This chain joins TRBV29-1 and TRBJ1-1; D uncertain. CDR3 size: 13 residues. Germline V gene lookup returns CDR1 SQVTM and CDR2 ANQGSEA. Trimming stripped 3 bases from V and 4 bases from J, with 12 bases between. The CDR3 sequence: CSVEAEAGTEAFF. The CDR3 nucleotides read TGCAGCGTTGAGGCAGAGGCTGGCACTGAAGCTTTCTTT. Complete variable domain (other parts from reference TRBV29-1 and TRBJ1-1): SAVISQKPSRDICQRGTSLTIQCQVDSQVTMMFWYRQQPGQSLTLIATANQGSEATYESGFVIDKFPISRPNLTFSTLTVSNMSPEDSSIYLCSVEAEAGTEAFFGQGTRLTVV.

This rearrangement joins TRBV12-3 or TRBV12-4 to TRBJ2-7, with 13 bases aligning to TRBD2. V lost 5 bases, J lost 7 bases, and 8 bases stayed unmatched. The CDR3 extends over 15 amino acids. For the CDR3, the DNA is TGTGCCAGCAGTACTGGACTAGCGGGAGACGGGGAGCAGTACTTC. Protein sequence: CASSTGLAGDGEQYF.

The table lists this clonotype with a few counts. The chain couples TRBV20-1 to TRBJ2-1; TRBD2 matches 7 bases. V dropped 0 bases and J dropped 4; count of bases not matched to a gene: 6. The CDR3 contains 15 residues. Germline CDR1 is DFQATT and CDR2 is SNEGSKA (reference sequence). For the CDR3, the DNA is TGCAGTGCTAGAGATCCCCAGCGGGAATACAATGAGCAGTTCTTC. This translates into CSARDPQREYNEQFF.

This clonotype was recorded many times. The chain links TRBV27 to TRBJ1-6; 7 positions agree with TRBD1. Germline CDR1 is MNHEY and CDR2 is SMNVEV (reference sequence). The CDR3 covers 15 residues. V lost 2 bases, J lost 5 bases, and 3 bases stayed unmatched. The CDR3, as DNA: TGTGCCAGCAGTTTAAGACAGGGTGATAATTCACCCCTCCACTTT. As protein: CASSLRQGDNSPLHF.

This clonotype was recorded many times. CDR3 sequence: CASSQVGLETGKNQPQHF. In nucleotides, the CDR3 is TGCGCCAGCAGCCAAGTCGGACTCGAGACAGGGAAAAATCAGCCCCAGCATTTT. V and J are TRBV4-1 and TRBJ1-5; 7 nucleotides agree with TRBD1. This CDR3 is built from 18 residues. Unmatched junction bases numbered 13, after V lost 1 base and J lost 4 bases. The germline gives CDR1 MGHRA, CDR2 YSYEKL.

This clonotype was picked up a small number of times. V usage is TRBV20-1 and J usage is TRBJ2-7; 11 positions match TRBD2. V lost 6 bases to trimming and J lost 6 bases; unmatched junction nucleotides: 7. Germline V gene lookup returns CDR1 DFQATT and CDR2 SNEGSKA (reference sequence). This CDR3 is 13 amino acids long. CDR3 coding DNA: TGCAGTGCCAACTCACTAGCGGGAGTCGAGCAGTACTTC. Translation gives CSANSLAGVEQYF.

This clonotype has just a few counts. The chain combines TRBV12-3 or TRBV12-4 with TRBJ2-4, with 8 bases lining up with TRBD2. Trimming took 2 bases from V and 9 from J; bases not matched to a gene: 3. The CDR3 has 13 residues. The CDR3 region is CASSLHGGGIQYF. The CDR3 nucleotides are TGTGCCAGCAGTTTACACGGGGGGGGCATTCAGTACTTC.

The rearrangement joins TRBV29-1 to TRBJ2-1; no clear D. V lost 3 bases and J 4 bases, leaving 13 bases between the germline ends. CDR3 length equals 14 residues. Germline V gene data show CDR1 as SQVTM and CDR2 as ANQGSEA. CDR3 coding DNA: TGCAGCGTTGACTCCTACCCAACTTACAATGAGCAGTTCTTC. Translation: CSVDSYPTYNEQFF.

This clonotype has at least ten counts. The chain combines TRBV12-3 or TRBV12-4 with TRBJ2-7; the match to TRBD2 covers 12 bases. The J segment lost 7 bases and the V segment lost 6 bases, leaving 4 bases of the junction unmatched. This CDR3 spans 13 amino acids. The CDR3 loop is CASRRLAGEEQYF. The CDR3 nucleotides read TGTGCCAGCAGGAGACTAGCGGGAGAGGAGCAGTACTTC.

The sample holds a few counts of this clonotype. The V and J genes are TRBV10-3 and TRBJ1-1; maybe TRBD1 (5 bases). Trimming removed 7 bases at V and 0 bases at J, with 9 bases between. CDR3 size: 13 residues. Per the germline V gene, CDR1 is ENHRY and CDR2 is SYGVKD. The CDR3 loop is CAITEGLNTEAFF. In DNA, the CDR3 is TGTGCCATCACCGAGGGACTGAACACTGAAGCTTTCTTT.

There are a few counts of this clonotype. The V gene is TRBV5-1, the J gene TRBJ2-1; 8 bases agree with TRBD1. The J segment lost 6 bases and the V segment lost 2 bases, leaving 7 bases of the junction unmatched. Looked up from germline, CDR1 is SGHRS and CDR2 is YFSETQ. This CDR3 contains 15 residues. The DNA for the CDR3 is TGCGCCAGCAGCTTAGAATCTGGACAGGGCAATGAGCAGTTCTTC. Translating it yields CASSLESGQGNEQFF.

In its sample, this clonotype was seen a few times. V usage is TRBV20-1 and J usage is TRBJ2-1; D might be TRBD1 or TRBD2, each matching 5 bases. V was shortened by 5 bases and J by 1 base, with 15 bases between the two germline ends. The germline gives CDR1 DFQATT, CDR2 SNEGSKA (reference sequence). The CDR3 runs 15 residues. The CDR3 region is CSADPRDGSYNEQFF. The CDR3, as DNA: TGCAGTGCTGACCCCCGGGACGGATCCTACAATGAGCAGTTCTTC.

The CDR3 reads CASRQGLGEAFF. CDR3 coding DNA: TGTGCCAGCAGACAGGGGTTGGGTGAAGCTTTCTTT. V is TRBV14 and J is TRBJ1-1, with 7 bases aligning to TRBD1. CDR3 size: 12 residues. Per the germline V gene, CDR1 is SGHDN and CDR2 is FVKESK. V was clipped by 6 bases and J by 7 bases; unmatched bases: 5.

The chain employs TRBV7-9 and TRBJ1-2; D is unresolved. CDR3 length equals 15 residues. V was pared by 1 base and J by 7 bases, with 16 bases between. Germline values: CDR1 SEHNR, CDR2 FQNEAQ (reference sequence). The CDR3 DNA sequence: TGTGCCAGCAGCTTAGGTTCCGTCTTCCAAGGTGGCTACACCTTC. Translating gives CASSLGSVFQGGYTF.

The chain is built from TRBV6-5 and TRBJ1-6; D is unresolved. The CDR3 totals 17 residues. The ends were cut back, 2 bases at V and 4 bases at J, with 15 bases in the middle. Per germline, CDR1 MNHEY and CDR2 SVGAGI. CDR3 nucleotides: TGTGCCAGCAGTTACGCCACTCGCCCGCCGTATAATTCACCCCTCCACTTT. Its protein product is CASSYATRPPYNSPLHF.

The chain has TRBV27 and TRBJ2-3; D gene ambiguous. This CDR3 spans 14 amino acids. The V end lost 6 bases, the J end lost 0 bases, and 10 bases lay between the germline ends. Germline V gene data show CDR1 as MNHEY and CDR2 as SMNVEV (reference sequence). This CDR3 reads CASRAPLSTDTQYF. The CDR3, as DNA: TGTGCCAGCAGGGCCCCCCTTAGCACAGATACGCAGTATTTT.

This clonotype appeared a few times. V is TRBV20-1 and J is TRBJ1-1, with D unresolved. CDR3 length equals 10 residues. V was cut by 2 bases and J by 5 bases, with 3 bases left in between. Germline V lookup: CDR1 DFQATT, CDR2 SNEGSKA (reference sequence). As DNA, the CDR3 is TGCAGTGCTAGAAAGACTGAAGCTTTCTTT. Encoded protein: CSARKTEAFF.

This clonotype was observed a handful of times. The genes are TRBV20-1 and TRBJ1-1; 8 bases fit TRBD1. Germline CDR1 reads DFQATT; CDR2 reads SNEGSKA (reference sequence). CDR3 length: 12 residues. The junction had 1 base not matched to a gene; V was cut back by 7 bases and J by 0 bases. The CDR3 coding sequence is TGCAGTGGACAGGGGCTGAACACTGAAGCTTTCTTT. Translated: CSGQGLNTEAFF.

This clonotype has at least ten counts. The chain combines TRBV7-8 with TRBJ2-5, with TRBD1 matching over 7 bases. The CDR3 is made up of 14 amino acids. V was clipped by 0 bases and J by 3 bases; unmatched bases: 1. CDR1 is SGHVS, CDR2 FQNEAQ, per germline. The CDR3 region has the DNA TGTGCCAGCAGCTTAGCCGGGACAGAAGAGACCCAGTACTTC. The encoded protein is CASSLAGTEETQYF. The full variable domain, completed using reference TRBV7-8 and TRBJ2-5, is GAGVSQSPRYKVAKRGQDVALRCDPISGHVSLFWYQQALGQGPEFLTYFQNEAQLDKSGLPSDRFFAERPEGSVSTLKIQRTQQEDSAVYLCASSLAGTEETQYFGPGTRLLVL.

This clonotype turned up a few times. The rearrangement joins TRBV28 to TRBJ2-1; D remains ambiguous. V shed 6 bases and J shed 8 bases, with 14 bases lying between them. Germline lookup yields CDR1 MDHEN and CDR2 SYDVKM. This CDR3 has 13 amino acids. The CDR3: CASRRQKTDEQFF. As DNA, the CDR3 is TGTGCCAGCAGGAGGCAGAAGACCGATGAGCAGTTCTTC. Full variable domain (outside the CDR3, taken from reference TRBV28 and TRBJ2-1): DVKVTQSSRYLVKRTGEKVFLECVQDMDHENMFWYRQDPGLGLRLIYFSYDVKMKEKGDIPEGYSVSREKKERFSLILESASTNQTSMYLCASRRQKTDEQFFGPGTRLTVL.